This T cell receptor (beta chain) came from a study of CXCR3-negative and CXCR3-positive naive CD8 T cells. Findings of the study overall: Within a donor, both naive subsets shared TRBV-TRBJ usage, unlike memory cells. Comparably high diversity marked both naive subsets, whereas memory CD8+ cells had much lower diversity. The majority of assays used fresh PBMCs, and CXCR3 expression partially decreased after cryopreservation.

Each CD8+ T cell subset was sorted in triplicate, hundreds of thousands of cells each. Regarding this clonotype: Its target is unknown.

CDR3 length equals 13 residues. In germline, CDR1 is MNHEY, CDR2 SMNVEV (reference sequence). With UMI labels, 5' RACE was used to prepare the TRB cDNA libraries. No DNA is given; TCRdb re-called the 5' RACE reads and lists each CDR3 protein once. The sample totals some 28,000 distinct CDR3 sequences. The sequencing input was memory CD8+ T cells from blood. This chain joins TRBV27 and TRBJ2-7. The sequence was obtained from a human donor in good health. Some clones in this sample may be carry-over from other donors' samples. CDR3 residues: CASSLSSEYEQYF.